A single sample gave rise to the 28 T cell receptor beta chains below, sequenced in a study of cytomegalovirus exposure and HLA in healthy donors. The PCR employed 60 Vbeta primers together with 13 Jbeta primers. Data came from immunoSEQ multiplex PCR; TCRdb stores just in-frame clones and leaves some out. The sample has roughly 160,000 clones, around 77% seen once. Sample: PBMCs. The receptor source for this set is a woman in her 50s in good health and CMV-seropositive.

This sequence joins TRBV11-2 and TRBJ1-1; D is unresolved. This CDR3 is 13 amino acids long. In germline, CDR1 is SGHAT, CDR2 FQNNGV. V lost 2 bases, J lost 1 base, and 5 bases lay in between. The CDR3 region is CASSLSGNTEAFF. The CDR3 DNA is TGTGCCAGCAGCTTATCGGGGAACACTGAAGCTTTCTTT.

Worth noting for this clone: Germline and junction disagree at one end, which may indicate a read error. The chain links TRBV2 to TRBJ1-5; maybe TRBD1 (6 bases). This CDR3 region has 13 residues. Germline V gene lookup returns CDR1 SNHLY and CDR2 FYNNEI. The CDR3 sequence: CVSSDAGVQPQHF. CDR3 bases: TGTGTCAGCAGTGACGCAGGGGTACAGCCCCAGCATTTT.

The chain carries TRBV28 and TRBJ2-4, with 7 bases aligning to TRBD1. Germline V lookup: CDR1 MDHEN, CDR2 SYDVKM. Germline trimming cut 3 bases from V and 0 bases from J; bases unmatched to any gene: 5. This CDR3 has 16 residues. Here the CDR3 DNA reads TGTGCCAGCAGTTTCAGACAGGGTTTAGCCAAAAACATTCAGTACTTC. This sequence encodes CASSFRQGLAKNIQYF.

This clone has more than one count but fewer than ten. J is TRBJ1-1 and V is TRBV18; possibly TRBD1 for D (6 bases). Deletions cut 2 bases from V and 10 bases from J, with 20 bases between. The CDR3 has 15 amino acids. CDR1 and CDR2 (germline): KGHSH, LQKENI. In DNA form, the CDR3 reads TGTGCCAGCTCACCAACGCTCGAGACAGGTATGAGAGCTTTCTTT. This sequence encodes CASSPTLETGMRAFF.

This clone was seen a few times. The chain has TRBV29-1 and TRBJ2-7; 7 bases fit TRBD1. Unmatched junction bases numbered 9, after V lost 6 bases and J lost 7 bases. Germline CDR1 is SQVTM and CDR2 is ANQGSEA. The CDR3 length is 12 residues. The CDR3 region has the DNA TGCAGCGTCCGCTTGACAGGGATGGAGCAGTACTTC. It specifies CSVRLTGMEQYF.

This chain links TRBV28 with TRBJ2-1, with 8 bases fitting TRBD1. This CDR3 comprises 15 residues. The germline V gene has CDR1 MDHEN and CDR2 SYDVKM. Germline trimming cut 4 bases from V and 7 bases from J; bases unmatched to any gene: 9. The CDR3 here is CASSSPRTGQNEQFF. The CDR3, as DNA: TGTGCCAGCAGTTCCCCCCGGACAGGGCAGAATGAGCAGTTCTTC.

The chain uses TRBV11-1 and TRBJ2-3; 10 bases are shared with TRBD1. CDR1 SGHAT and CDR2 FQDESV come from the germline V gene (reference sequence). J was trimmed by 3 bases and V by 1 base; bases with no gene match: 4. The CDR3 is 16 amino acids. The CDR3: CASSLGDRGGTDTQYF. In DNA form, the CDR3 reads TGTGCCAGCAGCTTAGGGGACAGGGGAGGGACAGATACGCAGTATTTT.

V gene TRBV7-3 combines with J gene TRBJ2-2, with D hard to call. The V end was cut by 5 bases, the J end by 6 bases, with 7 bases between. The germline V gene encodes CDR1 SGHTA and CDR2 FQGTGA. The CDR3 is 12 residues long. The CDR3 loop is CASSRSAGELFF. CDR3 DNA sequence: TGTGCCAGCAGCCGATCAGCCGGGGAGCTGTTTTTT. The full variable domain, with the rest looked up from reference TRBV7-3 and TRBJ2-2, is GAGVSQTPSNKVTEKGKYVELRCDPISGHTALYWYRQSLGQGPEFLIYFQGTGAADDSGLPNDRFFAVRPEGSVSTLKIQRTERGDSAVYLCASSRSAGELFFGEGSRLTVL.

J is TRBJ1-2 and V is TRBV28; D uncertain. From germline, CDR1 is MDHEN and CDR2 SYDVKM. V dropped 5 bases and J dropped 12 bases, with 22 bases sitting between them. CDR3 length: 14 amino acids. The CDR3 DNA is TGTGCCAGCAGTCTTCACACTGACTCGACTTCGGACACCTTC. It codes for CASSLHTDSTSDTF.

The gene calls are TRBV6-4 and TRBJ2-7, with 8 bases aligning to TRBD2. Trimming took 4 bases from V and 2 from J; bases not matched to a gene: 7. The germline gives CDR1 MRHNA, CDR2 SNTAGT. The CDR3 runs to 15 residues. Here the CDR3 DNA reads TGTGCCAGCAGTGTCCAGGGCGGGGGGACCTACGAGCAGTACTTC. Translated, it gives CASSVQGGGTYEQYF.

J is TRBJ2-5 and V is TRBV7-2; D perhaps matches TRBD2 (5 bases). CDR1 and CDR2 from the germline V gene are SGHTA and FQGNSA. Trimming stripped 5 bases from V and 5 bases from J, with 12 bases between. CDR3 length equals 13 residues. CDR3 protein: CASSQRTWETQYF. CDR3 in DNA: TGTGCCAGCAGCCAGAGGACTTGGGAGACCCAGTACTTC.

The rearrangement joins TRBV6-1 to TRBJ2-7, with D maybe TRBD2 (6 bases). The V gene lost 5 bases and the J gene lost 7 bases, with 15 bases spanning the gap. The CDR3 length is 13 residues. CDR1 MNHNS and CDR2 SASEGT come from the germline V gene. Here the CDR3 DNA reads TGTGCCAGCAGTAATATAGCGGAGAGGGAGCAGTACTTC. Protein: CASSNIAEREQYF.

A word on this clone: Within the sample, other DNA sequences also encode this same CDR3. The chain employs TRBV5-1 and TRBJ1-2; the match to TRBD1 covers 8 bases. After removal of 0 bases from V and 2 bases from J, the junction contained 0 bases not matched to a gene. This CDR3 is built from 14 residues. Germline CDR1 and CDR2: SGHRS and YFSETQ. This chain's CDR3 is CASSLDRGNYGYTF. The CDR3 coding sequence is TGCGCCAGCAGCTTGGACAGGGGGAACTATGGCTACACCTTC.

This chain joins TRBV18 and TRBJ1-2; TRBD1 might be the D (6 bases). CDR1 is KGHSH, CDR2 LQKENI, per germline. The V gene lost 2 bases and the J gene lost 6 bases, with 16 bases spanning the gap. The CDR3 is 15 amino acids. CDR3 DNA sequence: TGTGCCAGCTCACCAGAGGGCAGGGGAAGAAATGGCTACACCTTC. It specifies CASSPEGRGRNGYTF. The full variable domain, with the rest looked up from reference TRBV18 and TRBJ1-2, is NAGVMQNPRHLVRRRGQEARLRCSPMKGHSHVYWYRQLPEEGLKFMVYLQKENIIDESGMPKERFSAEFPKEGPSILRIQQVVRGDSAAYFCASSPEGRGRNGYTFGSGTRLTVV.

This chain joins TRBV28 and TRBJ2-1; 11 bases fit TRBD2. The junction had 7 bases not matched to a gene; V was cut back by 6 bases and J by 3 bases. The germline V gene encodes CDR1 MDHEN and CDR2 SYDVKM. The length of the CDR3 is 16 residues. CDR3 sequence: CASRSTSGGYYNEQFF. CDR3 nucleotide sequence: TGTGCCAGCAGATCTACTAGCGGGGGATACTACAATGAGCAGTTCTTC.

The J gene is TRBJ2-7, the V gene TRBV5-6; 9 positions agree with TRBD2. The trim removed 0 bases at V and 4 bases at J, leaving 8 bases unmatched. Germline V lookup: CDR1 SGHDT, CDR2 YYEEEE. The length of the CDR3 is 16 residues. CDR3 protein: CASSLGSGGGAYEQYF. For the CDR3, the DNA is TGTGCCAGCAGCTTGGGGTCCGGCGGGGGGGCGTACGAGCAGTACTTC. Looking up the rest from reference TRBV5-6 and TRBJ2-7 gives the full variable domain: DAGVTQSPTHLIKTRGQQVTLRCSPKSGHDTVSWYQQALGQGPQFIFQYYEEEERQRGNFPDRFSGHQFPNYSSELNVNALLLGDSALYLCASSLGSGGGAYEQYFGPGTRLTVT.

This clone occurred once. The rearrangement links TRBV5-1 to TRBJ2-7, with 11 bases fitting TRBD1. The V segment lost 4 bases and the J segment 4 bases; nucleotides outside the gene matches: 4. This CDR3 contains 14 residues. Germline values: CDR1 SGHRS, CDR2 YFSETQ. In DNA form, the CDR3 reads TGCGCCAGCAGCACCGGACAGGGGGCTTACGAGCAGTACTTC. This translates into CASSTGQGAYEQYF.

The V and J genes are TRBV9 and TRBJ1-1; D is ambiguous. There are 13 residues in the CDR3. V lost 1 base to trimming and J lost 4 bases, with 8 bases between them. The germline V gene has CDR1 SGDLS and CDR2 YYNGEE. CDR3 nucleotides: TGTGCCAGCAGCGTAAGTTCGAGCACTGAAGCTTTCTTT. Protein product: CASSVSSSTEAFF.

V is TRBV9 and J is TRBJ1-2, with 7 bases that match TRBD1. This CDR3 has 14 amino acids. The germline CDR1 and CDR2 sequences are SGDLS and YYNGEE. Losses at the gene ends were 3 bases for V and 3 bases for J; bases not matched to a gene: 5. CDR3: CASSDRDSYYGYTF. DNA of the CDR3: TGTGCCAGCAGCGACCGGGACAGCTACTATGGCTACACCTTC.

The chain joins TRBV7-2 to TRBJ2-7; 13 bases line up with TRBD2. CDR1 and CDR2 (germline): SGHTA, FQGNSA. The CDR3 runs 14 residues. The J segment lost 4 bases and the V segment lost 5 bases, leaving 2 bases of the junction unmatched. The CDR3 DNA is TGTGCCAGCAGCCAACTAGCGGGAGGGTACGAGCAGTACTTC. Protein sequence: CASSQLAGGYEQYF.

The chain is built from TRBV9 and TRBJ2-2; 11 positions match TRBD2. Germline V gene lookup returns CDR1 SGDLS and CDR2 YYNGEE. The V and J ends lost 4 bases and 5 bases, in that order; junction bases with no gene match: 7. This CDR3 is built from 16 residues. The DNA of the CDR3 is TGTGCCAGCAGCCTTCCGGGACTAGCGGATACCGGGGAGCTGTTTTTT. It encodes CASSLPGLADTGELFF.

The V and J genes are TRBV9 and TRBJ2-7; 8 bases match TRBD2. Germline V CDR1 and CDR2: SGDLS, YYNGEE. There are 15 residues in the CDR3. J gave up 5 bases and V 1 base, and 8 bases lay outside the gene matches. The chain's CDR3 is CASSVTAGVLNEQYF. CDR3 DNA sequence: TGTGCCAGCAGCGTAACAGCGGGAGTTCTTAACGAGCAGTACTTC.

The V and J genes are TRBV9 and TRBJ1-2; no firm D call. The CDR3 consists of 14 residues. Germline CDR1 reads SGDLS; CDR2 reads YYNGEE. Trimming took off 1 base at V and 4 bases at J, with 11 bases between the two ends. The CDR3 DNA is TGTGCCAGCAGCGTAAGCGGCTCAATCTATGGCTACACCTTC. Translation: CASSVSGSIYGYTF. Drawing the rest from reference TRBV9 and TRBJ1-2, the complete variable domain is DSGVTQTPKHLITATGQRVTLRCSPRSGDLSVYWYQQSLDQGLQFLIQYYNGEERAKGNILERFSAQQFPDLHSELNLSSLELGDSALYFCASSVSGSIYGYTFGSGTRLTVV.

The chain links TRBV7-2 to TRBJ1-5; 7 bases fit TRBD1. The germline V gene has CDR1 SGHTA and CDR2 FQGNSA. The trim removed 1 base at V and 4 bases at J, leaving 4 bases unmatched. This CDR3 has 15 residues. The CDR3 nucleotides read TGTGCCAGCAGCTTAGTCGTGGGACAGAATCAGCCCCAGCATTTT. The encoded protein is CASSLVVGQNQPQHF.

The V and J genes are TRBV6-1 and TRBJ1-1; 8 positions agree with TRBD1. J lost 1 base, V lost 6 bases, and 4 bases had no gene match. The CDR3 extends over 14 amino acids. CDR1 is MNHNS and CDR2 is SASEGT in the germline V gene. CDR3 loop: CASRRDRPNTEAFF. The CDR3 DNA reads as TGTGCCAGCAGGAGGGACAGGCCGAACACTGAAGCTTTCTTT.

The V gene is TRBV19, the J gene TRBJ1-1; 7 nucleotides match TRBD1. J gave up 3 bases and V 5 bases, and 0 bases lay outside the gene matches. In germline, CDR1 is LNHDA, CDR2 SQIVND (reference sequence). The CDR3 loop spans 12 amino acids. This CDR3 reads CASSDRDTEAFF. As DNA, the CDR3 is TGTGCCAGTAGTGACAGGGACACTGAAGCTTTCTTT.

This chain uses TRBV5-1 with TRBJ2-1; a weak D match, TRBD1 (6 bases). Trimming stripped 4 bases from V and 12 bases from J, with 20 bases between. CDR3 length: 14 amino acids. CDR1 and CDR2 (germline): SGHRS, YFSETQ. Here the CDR3 reads CASSRINAGDGQFF. In DNA form, the CDR3 reads TGCGCCAGCAGCCGAATAAACGCAGGGGATGGGCAGTTCTTC.

This clone was seen a single time. The J gene is TRBJ1-3, the V gene TRBV14, with 7 nucleotides matching TRBD1. Germline V gene lookup returns CDR1 SGHDN and CDR2 FVKESK. The CDR3 covers 17 residues. J lost 0 bases, V lost 8 bases, and 13 bases had no gene match. CDR3 residues: CASGRTGQLSSGNTIYF. In DNA, the CDR3 is TGTGCCAGCGGTAGGACAGGACAGCTAAGCTCTGGAAACACCATATATTTT.